This TCR beta chain originates from a study of OX40 agonist ivuxolimab in advanced cancers. Turning to the study itself: Patients enrolled in dose escalation were diagnosed with hepatocellular carcinoma, melanoma, renal cell or head and neck cancer. There were three patients with partial responses, one having hepatocellular carcinoma and two cutaneous melanoma.

Whole-study findings and limits: Both CD4+ and CD8+ T cell populations in blood had undergone clonal expansion by week 6 at 0.1 to 3.0 mg/kg.

Here immunoSEQ multiplex PCR was the method, and the copy in TCRdb shows in-frame clones only, minus some. The table shows more than 13,000 clones, with 70% to 80% occurring only once. The CDR3 has 14 amino acids. Between the trimmed V and J ends, which lost 4 bases and 10 bases, there was a span of 18 bases. Germline V gives CDR1 SGDLS, CDR2 YYNGEE. Turning to this clone: Antigen specificity is unknown.

The sequencing here drew on CD4+ or CD8+ T cells sorted from blood, taken in a trial of the OX40 agonist ivuxolimab. The rearrangement joins TRBV9 to TRBJ1-5; perhaps TRBD1 as D (6 bases). The source is an adult with an advanced solid tumor such as melanoma, head and neck, liver or kidney cancer. This CDR3 is CASSTSGGARPQHF. Here the CDR3 DNA reads TGTGCCAGCAGCACCTCGGGGGGGGCGAGACCCCAGCATTTT.